This TCR beta chain was captured in a study of breast tumors, draining lymph nodes, adjacent tissues. Between the trimmed V and J ends, which lost 5 bases and 0 bases, there was a span of 11 bases. The CDR3 sequence is 14 residues long. From germline, CDR1 is DFQATT and CDR2 SNEGSKA (reference sequence). This clonotype was detected many times. One entry per CDR3 protein results from TCRdb running MiXCR on the multiplex PCR reads. In the table there are 7,000 or so distinct CDR3 sequences, approximately 42% of which are singletons. This TCR came from a female donor with breast cancer. Some clones in this sample may be carry-over from other donors' samples. J is TRBJ1-3 and V is TRBV20-1; the D is unclear. The specimen sequenced was tumor-adjacent breast tissue. CDR3 sequence (DNA): TGCAGTGCTTCGGAGTCTCTCTCTGGAAACACCATATATTTT. Encoded protein: CSASESLSGNTIYF.